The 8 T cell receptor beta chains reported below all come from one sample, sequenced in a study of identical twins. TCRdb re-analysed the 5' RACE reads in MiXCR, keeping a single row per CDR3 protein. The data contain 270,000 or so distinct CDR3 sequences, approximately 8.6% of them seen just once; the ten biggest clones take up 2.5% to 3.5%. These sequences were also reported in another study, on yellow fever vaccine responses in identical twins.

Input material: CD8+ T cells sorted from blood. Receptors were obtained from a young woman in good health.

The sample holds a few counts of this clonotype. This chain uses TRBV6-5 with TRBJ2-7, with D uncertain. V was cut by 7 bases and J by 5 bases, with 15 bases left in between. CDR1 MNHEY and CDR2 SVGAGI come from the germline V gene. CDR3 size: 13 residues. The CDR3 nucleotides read TGTGCCAGCAAAAACGCAGGTGTGAACGAGCAGTACTTC. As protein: CASKNAGVNEQYF.

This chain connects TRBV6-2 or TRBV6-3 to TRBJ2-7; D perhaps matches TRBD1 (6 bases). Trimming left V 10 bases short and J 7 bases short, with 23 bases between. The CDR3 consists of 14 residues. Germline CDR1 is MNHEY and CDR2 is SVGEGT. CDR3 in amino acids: CATEDVQKGGEQYF. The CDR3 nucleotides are TGTGCCACCGAGGACGTACAAAAAGGGGGTGAGCAGTACTTC.

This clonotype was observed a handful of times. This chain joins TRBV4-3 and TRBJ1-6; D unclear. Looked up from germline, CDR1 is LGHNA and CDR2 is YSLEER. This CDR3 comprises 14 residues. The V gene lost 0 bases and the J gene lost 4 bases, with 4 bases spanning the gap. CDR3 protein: CASSQDLYNSPLHF. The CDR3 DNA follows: TGCGCCAGCAGCCAAGATTTGTATAATTCACCCCTCCACTTT.

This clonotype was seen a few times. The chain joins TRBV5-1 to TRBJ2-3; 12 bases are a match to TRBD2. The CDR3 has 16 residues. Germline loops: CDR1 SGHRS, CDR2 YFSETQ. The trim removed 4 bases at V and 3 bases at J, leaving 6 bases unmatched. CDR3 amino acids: CASSPVLAGGTDTQYF. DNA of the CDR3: TGCGCCAGCAGCCCCGTACTAGCGGGGGGAACAGATACGCAGTATTTT.

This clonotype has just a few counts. The CDR3 region is CASSVELAGVLEQYF. In nucleotides, the CDR3 is TGTGCCAGCAGCGTAGAACTAGCGGGAGTGCTCGAGCAGTACTTC. The genes are TRBV7-9 and TRBJ2-7, with TRBD2 matching over 11 bases. Germline lookup yields CDR1 SEHNR and CDR2 FQNEAQ (reference sequence). The CDR3 totals 15 residues. V lost 5 bases and J lost 6; bases outside the gene matches: 9.

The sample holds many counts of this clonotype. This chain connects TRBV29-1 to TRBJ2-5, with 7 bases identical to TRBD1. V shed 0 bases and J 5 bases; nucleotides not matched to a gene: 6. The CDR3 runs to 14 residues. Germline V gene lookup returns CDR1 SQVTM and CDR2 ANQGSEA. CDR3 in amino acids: CSVEDRRGRETQYF. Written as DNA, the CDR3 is TGCAGCGTTGAAGATAGAAGGGGGCGGGAGACCCAGTACTTC.

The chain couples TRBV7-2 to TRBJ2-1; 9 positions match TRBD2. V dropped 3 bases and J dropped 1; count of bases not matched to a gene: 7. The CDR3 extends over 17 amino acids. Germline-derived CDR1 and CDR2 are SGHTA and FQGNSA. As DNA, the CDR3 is TGTGCCAGCAGCTTTGCTAGCGGGGCCGATTCCTACAATGAGCAGTTCTTC. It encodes CASSFASGADSYNEQFF.

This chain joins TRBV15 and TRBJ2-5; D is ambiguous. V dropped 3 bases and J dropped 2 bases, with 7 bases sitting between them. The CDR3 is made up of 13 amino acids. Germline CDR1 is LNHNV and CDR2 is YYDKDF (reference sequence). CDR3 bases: TGTGCCACCAGCAGGCGCCGACAAGAGACCCAGTACTTC. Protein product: CATSRRRQETQYF.